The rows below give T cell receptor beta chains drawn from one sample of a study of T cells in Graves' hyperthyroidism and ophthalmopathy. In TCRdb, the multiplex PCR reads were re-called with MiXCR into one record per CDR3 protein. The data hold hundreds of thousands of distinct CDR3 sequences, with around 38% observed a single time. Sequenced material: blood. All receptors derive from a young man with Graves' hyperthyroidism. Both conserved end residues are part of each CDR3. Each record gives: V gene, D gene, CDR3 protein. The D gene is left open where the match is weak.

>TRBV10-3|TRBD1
CATTPTGEDTEAFF
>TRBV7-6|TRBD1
CASSETGVGEKLFF
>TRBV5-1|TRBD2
CASSRGLAGTGETQYF
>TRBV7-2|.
CASSFPGEANTEAFF
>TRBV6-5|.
CASSYFPVTGELFF
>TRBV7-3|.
CASSLNAGMTTDTQYF
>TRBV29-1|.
CSVGGGGATGELFF
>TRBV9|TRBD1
CASSVRGQGREKLFF
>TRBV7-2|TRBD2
CASSTAGTSPYEQYF
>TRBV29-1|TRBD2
CSVAGTRRGNEQFF
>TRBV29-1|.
CSVDYSGDPGGTEAFF
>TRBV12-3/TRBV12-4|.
CASSQVSNEKLFF
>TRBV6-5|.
CASRTGTGELFF
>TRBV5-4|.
CASSRYSSGANVLTF
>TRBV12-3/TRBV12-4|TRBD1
CASRVDRPRMNTEAFF
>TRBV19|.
CAIARGYDQPQHF
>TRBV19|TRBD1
CASSPTGTGTGYTF
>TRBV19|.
CASSTSPGISEAFF
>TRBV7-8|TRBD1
CASSFPRDRHSSGNTGELFF
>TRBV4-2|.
CASSQEGKEKLFF
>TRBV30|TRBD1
CAWHRGLNTEAFF
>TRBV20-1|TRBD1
CSSLDRGNEKLFF
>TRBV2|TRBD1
CASRLGQGMLEQYF
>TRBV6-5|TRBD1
CASSLQGYTIYF
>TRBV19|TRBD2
CATGEGTSAVQYF
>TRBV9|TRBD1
CASSQTGGSYGYTF
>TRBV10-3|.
CAISESPSGYGYTF
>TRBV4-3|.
CASSQARTELYEQYF
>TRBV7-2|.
CASSLRTFEAFF
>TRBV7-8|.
CASSPPGHADTQYF
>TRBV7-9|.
CASSPRRLEETQYF
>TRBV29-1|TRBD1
CRAQGARGYTF
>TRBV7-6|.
CASSPAMDYGYTF
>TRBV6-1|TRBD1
CASTGPGTGRDQPQHF
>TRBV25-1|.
CASLLQGYEQYF
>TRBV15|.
CATSSGSGNYGYTF
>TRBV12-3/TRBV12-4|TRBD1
CASRTGEAGGYTF
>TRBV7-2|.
CASSLPGTDDNSPLHF
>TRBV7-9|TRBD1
CASSPPGQSYGYTF
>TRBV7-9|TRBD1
CASSSRQGRNTGELFF
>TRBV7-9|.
CASSEEVFNGKLFF
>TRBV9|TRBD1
CASSEDRTGATEAFF
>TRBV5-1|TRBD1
CASSLGQGNDEQYF
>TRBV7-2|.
CASSLPGHGNTIYF
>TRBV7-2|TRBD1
CASSRQGSTGELFF
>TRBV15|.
CATSGSGHEKLFF
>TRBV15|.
CAPGSSGANVLTF
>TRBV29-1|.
CSSATYEQYF
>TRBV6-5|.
CATNEQGANYGYTF
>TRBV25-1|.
CASISGHNYGYTF